Sequencing of this TCR beta chain was carried out in a study of shared clonotypes between healthy human individuals. About the research overall: Donor composition was a couple of women and a few men, aged 18 to 49.

Libraries were prepared by immunoSEQ multiplex PCR; TCRdb keeps only in-frame clonotypes and omits some of them. The table records roughly 2.1 million clones, more than 85% of them present only once. CD45RO-negative, CCR7-positively selected cells formed the naive CD8 fraction, excluding terminally differentiated effector memory CD45RA+ cells. The CDR3 is made up of 13 amino acids. CDR1 and CDR2 (germline): LNHDA, SQIVND (reference sequence). V lost 9 bases and J 3 bases, leaving 15 bases between the germline ends. Material: naive CD8+ T cells from PBMCs. V usage is TRBV19 and J usage is TRBJ2-7; D is unresolved. The TCR originated in a man between 18 and 35 years old in good health. Some clones in this sample may be carry-over from other donors' samples. CDR3 residues: CASPVRDFYEQYF. CDR3 in DNA: TGTGCCAGCCCCGTCCGCGACTTCTACGAGCAGTACTTC.